A single sample is the source of the 11 T cell receptor beta chains below, sequenced in a study of control samples from healthy donors and cancer patients (dated by TCRdb to 2018 to 2020). Library creation used the immunoSEQ multiplex PCR assay. TCRdb re-hosts the immuneACCESS table, in-frame sequences only. Its copies lack some clones; in the studies checked, an unresolved V gene accounts for under half of them, and the cause for the rest is not known. The sample table holds some 150,000 clones, of which over 95% were seen once. The biggest ten clones account for 1% of the sample. The sample taken for sequencing was blood. All receptors derive from a woman in her twenties or thirties in good health.

The chain links TRBV27 to TRBJ1-1; 10 bases fit TRBD1. Germline V CDR1 and CDR2: MNHEY, SMNVEV (reference sequence). This CDR3 contains 15 residues. Losses at the gene ends were 5 bases for V and 6 bases for J; bases not matched to a gene: 9. The CDR3 coding sequence is TGTGCCAGCAGTCCACGGGACAGGGGACGGGCTGAAGCTTTCTTT. This sequence encodes CASSPRDRGRAEAFF.

V is TRBV9 and J is TRBJ2-1; TRBD2 aligns across 9 bases. Trimming cost V 4 bases and J 6 bases; bases outside gene matches: 11. This CDR3 contains 16 residues. Germline lookup yields CDR1 SGDLS and CDR2 YYNGEE. For the CDR3, the DNA is TGTGCCAGCAGCACAATAGCGGGAGTTGGAATCAATGAGCAGTTCTTC. This translates into CASSTIAGVGINEQFF.

The rearrangement links TRBV7-9 to TRBJ2-2; D ambiguous. Between the trimmed V and J ends, which lost 1 base and 7 bases, there was a span of 4 bases. The CDR3 is made up of 12 amino acids. Germline V gives CDR1 SEHNR, CDR2 FQNEAQ (reference sequence). The CDR3 protein is CASSLGSGELFF. The CDR3 region has the DNA TGTGCCAGCAGCTTAGGGAGCGGGGAGCTGTTTTTT.

The chain combines TRBV30 with TRBJ2-7; either TRBD1 or TRBD2 may supply D (5 bases each). The V gene lost 6 bases and the J gene lost 1 base, with 19 bases spanning the gap. The CDR3 has 15 residues. Germline-derived CDR1 and CDR2 are GTSNPN and SVGIG (reference sequence). This chain's CDR3 is CACHSKRDPSYEQYF. In DNA form, the CDR3 reads TGTGCCTGCCATTCTAAACGGGACCCTTCCTACGAGCAGTACTTC.

V gene TRBV3-1 (or the pseudogene TRBV3-2) combines with J gene TRBJ2-6, with D hard to call. V was clipped by 4 bases and J by 0 bases, with 13 bases between them. Germline CDR1 LGHDT, CDR2 YNNKEL (reference sequence). The CDR3 runs to 17 residues. The CDR3 DNA reads TGTGCCAGCAGCCCGTGGGAACGGTCCTCTGGGGCCAACGTCCTGACTTTC. Translated: CASSPWERSSGANVLTF.

V is TRBV19 and J is TRBJ2-1; possibly TRBD1 for D (6 bases). The V and J ends lost 5 bases and 4 bases respectively, with 15 bases between them. Germline V gives CDR1 LNHDA, CDR2 SQIVND (reference sequence). The CDR3 is made up of 15 amino acids. In nucleotides, the CDR3 is TGTGCCAGTAGTGAAGGGGGTGATCTTTACAATGAGCAGTTCTTC. Translation gives CASSEGGDLYNEQFF.

The chain couples TRBV6-6 to TRBJ2-1, with a tentative D call TRBD2 (5 bases). The germline CDR1 and CDR2 sequences are MNHNY and SVGAGI (reference sequence). Trimming cost V 3 bases and J 9 bases, with 6 bases left between them. The CDR3 has 11 residues. The CDR3 sequence: CASSYGGEQFF. CDR3 sequence (DNA): TGTGCCAGCAGTTATGGAGGTGAGCAGTTCTTC.

The CDR3 DNA is TGTGCCAGCAGCTTAGCTACAGGGAAGACCTACAATGAGCAGTTCTTC. It translates to CASSLATGKTYNEQFF. This chain uses TRBV11-1 with TRBJ2-1; a possible D gene is TRBD1 (6 bases). CDR3 length equals 16 residues. The germline gives CDR1 SGHAT, CDR2 FQDESV (reference sequence). Trimming left V 0 bases short and J 2 bases short, with 11 bases between.

This chain links TRBV7-9 with TRBJ1-6, with D hard to call. V was shortened by 7 bases and J by 6 bases, with 19 bases between the two germline ends. Germline lookup yields CDR1 SEHNR and CDR2 FQNEAQ (reference sequence). This CDR3 has 16 amino acids. CDR3 bases: TGTGCCAGCAAGTTGGCCATAGGAGGGATTAATTCACCCCTCCACTTT. Its translation: CASKLAIGGINSPLHF.

V and J are TRBV11-2 and TRBJ2-2; D remains ambiguous. The CDR3 runs to 12 residues. V lost 5 bases, J lost 5 bases, and 6 bases lay in between. Germline V CDR1 and CDR2: SGHAT, FQNNGV. This chain's CDR3 is CASSPRTGELFF. CDR3 sequence (DNA): TGTGCCAGCAGCCCGAGAACCGGGGAGCTGTTTTTT.

J is TRBJ2-1 and V is TRBV4-2; TRBD2 aligns across 10 bases. This CDR3 is built from 17 residues. Germline V gives CDR1 LGHNA, CDR2 YNFKEQ. The junction had 8 bases not matched to a gene; V was cut back by 0 bases and J by 6 bases. In DNA, the CDR3 is TGTGCCAGCAGCCAAGACGGGGCTAGCGGGAGTGTCAATGAGCAGTTCTTC. Its protein is CASSQDGASGSVNEQFF.